The present entry profiles one T cell receptor beta chain with its context. Authors' analysis steps: Counts of nucleated cells, estimated from reference gene primer amplification, were obtained. Profiling relied on immunoSEQ multiplex PCR, and the TCRdb table lists in-frame clones only, not all of them. For V, J and clone size, that table is used; D and trimming come from the DNA. The table has around 370,000 clones, 91% seen once. This specimen belongs to a study of blood T cell repertoires in COVID-19. Study-wide background: Acute and convalescent COVID-19 specimens originated in the United States, Italy and Spain.

V was clipped by 2 bases and J by 5 bases; unmatched bases: 4. CDR1 LGHNA and CDR2 YSLEER come from the germline V gene. The CDR3 is made up of 14 amino acids. The sequenced sample was peripheral blood. This sequence originates from a woman younger than 30 who had recovered from COVID-19. The gene calls are TRBV4-3 and TRBJ1-1, with 8 bases lining up with TRBD1. CDR3 bases: TGCGCCAGCAGCCAACAGGGGGCTCGGACTGAAGCTTTCTTT. This translates into CASSQQGARTEAFF.